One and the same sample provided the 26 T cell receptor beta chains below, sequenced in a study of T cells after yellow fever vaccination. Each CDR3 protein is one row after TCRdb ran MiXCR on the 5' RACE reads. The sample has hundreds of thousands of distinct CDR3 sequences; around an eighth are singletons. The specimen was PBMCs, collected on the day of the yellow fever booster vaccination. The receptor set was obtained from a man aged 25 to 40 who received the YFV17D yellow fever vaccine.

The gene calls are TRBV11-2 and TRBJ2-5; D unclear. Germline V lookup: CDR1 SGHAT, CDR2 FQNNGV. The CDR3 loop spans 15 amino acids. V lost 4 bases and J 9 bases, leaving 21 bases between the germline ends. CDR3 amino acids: CASSYPGRAMDAQYF. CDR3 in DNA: TGTGCCAGCAGCTACCCCGGACGGGCGATGGATGCCCAGTACTTC.

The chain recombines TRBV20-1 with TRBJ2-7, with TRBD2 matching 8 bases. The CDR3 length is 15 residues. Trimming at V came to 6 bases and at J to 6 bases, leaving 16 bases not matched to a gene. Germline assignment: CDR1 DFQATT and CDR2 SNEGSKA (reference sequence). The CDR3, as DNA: TGCAGTGCCGGGGGGGTAGGGGGGCTCTTGGGCGAGCAGTACTTC. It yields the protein CSAGGVGGLLGEQYF.

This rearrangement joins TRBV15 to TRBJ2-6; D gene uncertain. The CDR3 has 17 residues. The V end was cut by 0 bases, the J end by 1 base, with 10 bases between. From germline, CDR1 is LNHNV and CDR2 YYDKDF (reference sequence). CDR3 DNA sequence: TGTGCCACCAGCAGAGATTTAATAGGGTCTGGGGCCAACGTCCTGACTTTC. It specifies CATSRDLIGSGANVLTF. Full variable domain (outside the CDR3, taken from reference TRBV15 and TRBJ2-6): DAMVIQNPRYQVTQFGKPVTLSCSQTLNHNVMYWYQQKSSQAPKLLFHYYDKDFNNEADTPDNFQSRRPNTSFCFLDIRSPGLGDTAMYLCATSRDLIGSGANVLTFGAGSRLTVL.

The CDR3 is CASSVASGRGNEQFF. In DNA form, the CDR3 reads TGTGCCAGCAGCGTAGCTAGCGGGAGAGGTAATGAGCAGTTCTTC. The chain carries TRBV9 and TRBJ2-1; 10 nucleotides match TRBD2. The CDR3 sequence is 15 residues long. V was clipped by 0 bases and J by 7 bases; unmatched bases: 4. Germline lookup yields CDR1 SGDLS and CDR2 YYNGEE.

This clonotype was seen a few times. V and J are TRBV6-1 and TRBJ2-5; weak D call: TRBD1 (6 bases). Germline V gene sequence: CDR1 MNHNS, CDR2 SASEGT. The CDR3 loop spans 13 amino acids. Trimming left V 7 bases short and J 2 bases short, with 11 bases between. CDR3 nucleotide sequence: TGTGCCAGCACGGACAGTGATCAAGAGACCCAGTACTTC. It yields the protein CASTDSDQETQYF.

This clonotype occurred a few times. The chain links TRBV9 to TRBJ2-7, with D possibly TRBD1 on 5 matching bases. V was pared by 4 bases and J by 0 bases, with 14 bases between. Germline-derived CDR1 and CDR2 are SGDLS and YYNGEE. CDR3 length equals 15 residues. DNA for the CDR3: TGTGCCAGCAGCCTTGACAGTCCGACCTCCTACGAGCAGTACTTC. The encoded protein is CASSLDSPTSYEQYF.

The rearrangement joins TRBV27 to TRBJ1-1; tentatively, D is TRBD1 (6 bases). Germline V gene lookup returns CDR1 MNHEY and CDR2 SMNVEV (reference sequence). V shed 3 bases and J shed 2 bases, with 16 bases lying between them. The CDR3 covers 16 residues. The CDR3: CASSFSLGGANTEAFF. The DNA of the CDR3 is TGTGCCAGCAGTTTTTCTTTAGGGGGGGCCAACACTGAAGCTTTCTTT.

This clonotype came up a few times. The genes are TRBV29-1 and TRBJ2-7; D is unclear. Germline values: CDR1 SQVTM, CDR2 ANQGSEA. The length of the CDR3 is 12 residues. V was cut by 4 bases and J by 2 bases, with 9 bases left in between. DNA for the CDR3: TGCAGCGTTGGTACGGCCGCCTACGAGCAGTACTTC. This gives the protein CSVGTAAYEQYF.

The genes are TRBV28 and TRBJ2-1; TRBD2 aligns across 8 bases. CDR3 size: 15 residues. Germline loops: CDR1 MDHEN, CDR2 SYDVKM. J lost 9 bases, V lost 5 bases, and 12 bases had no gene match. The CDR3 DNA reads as TGTGCCAGCAGTACAATAGCGGGACGTTACTTTGAGCAGTTCTTC. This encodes CASSTIAGRYFEQFF.

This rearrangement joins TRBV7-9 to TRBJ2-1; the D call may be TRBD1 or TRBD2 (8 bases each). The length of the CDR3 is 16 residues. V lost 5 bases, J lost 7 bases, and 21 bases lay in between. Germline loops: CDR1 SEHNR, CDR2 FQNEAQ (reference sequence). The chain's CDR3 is CASSPQGAGGYNEQFF. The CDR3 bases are TGTGCCAGCAGCCCCCAGGGGGCGGGAGGATATAATGAGCAGTTCTTC.

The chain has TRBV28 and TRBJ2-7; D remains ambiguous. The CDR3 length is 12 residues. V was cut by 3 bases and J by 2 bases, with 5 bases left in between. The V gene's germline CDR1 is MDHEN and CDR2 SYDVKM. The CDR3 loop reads CASSFQPYEQYF. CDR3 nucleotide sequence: TGTGCCAGCAGTTTCCAACCCTACGAGCAGTACTTC.

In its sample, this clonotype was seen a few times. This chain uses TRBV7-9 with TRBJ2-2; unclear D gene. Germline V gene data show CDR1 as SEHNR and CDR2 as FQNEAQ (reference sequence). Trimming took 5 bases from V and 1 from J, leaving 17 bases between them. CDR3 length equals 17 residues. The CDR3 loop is CASSQRTGVGNTGELFF. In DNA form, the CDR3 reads TGTGCCAGCAGCCAACGTACCGGAGTTGGGAACACCGGGGAGCTGTTTTTT.

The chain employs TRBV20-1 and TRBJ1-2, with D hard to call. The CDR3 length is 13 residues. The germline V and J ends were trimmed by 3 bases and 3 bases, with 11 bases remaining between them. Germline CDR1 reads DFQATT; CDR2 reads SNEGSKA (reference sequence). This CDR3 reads CSASEGIDYGYTF. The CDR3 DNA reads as TGCAGTGCTAGTGAGGGAATTGACTATGGCTACACCTTC.

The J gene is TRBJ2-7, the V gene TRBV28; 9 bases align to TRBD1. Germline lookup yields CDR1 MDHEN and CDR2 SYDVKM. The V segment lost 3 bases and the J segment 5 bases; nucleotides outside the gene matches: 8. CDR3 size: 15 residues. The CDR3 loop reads CASSFAGTGKHEQYF. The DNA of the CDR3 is TGTGCCAGCAGTTTTGCAGGGACAGGGAAACACGAGCAGTACTTC.

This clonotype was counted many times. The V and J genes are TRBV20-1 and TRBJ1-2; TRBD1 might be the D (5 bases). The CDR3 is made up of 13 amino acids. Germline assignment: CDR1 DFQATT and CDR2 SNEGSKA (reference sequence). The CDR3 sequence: CTPGATSGDGYTF. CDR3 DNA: TGCACTCCCGGGGCCACCTCCGGGGATGGCTACACCTTC.

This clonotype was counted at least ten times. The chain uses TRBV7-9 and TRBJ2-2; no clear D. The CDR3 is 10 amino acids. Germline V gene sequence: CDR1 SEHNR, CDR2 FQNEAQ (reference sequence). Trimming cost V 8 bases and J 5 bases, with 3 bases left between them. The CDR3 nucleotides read TGTGCCAGCGCAACCGGGGAGCTGTTTTTT. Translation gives CASATGELFF. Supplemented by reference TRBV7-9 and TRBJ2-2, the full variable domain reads DTGVSQNPRHKITKRGQNVTFRCDPISEHNRLYWYRQTLGQGPEFLTYFQNEAQLEKSRLLSDRFSAERPKGSFSTLEIQRTEQGDSAMYLCASATGELFFGEGSRLTVL.

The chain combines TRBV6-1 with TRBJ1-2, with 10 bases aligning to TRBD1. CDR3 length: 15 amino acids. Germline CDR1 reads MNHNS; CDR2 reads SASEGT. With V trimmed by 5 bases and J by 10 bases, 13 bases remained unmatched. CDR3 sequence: CASSLNPGQGFVYTF. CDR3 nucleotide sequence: TGTGCCAGCAGTCTCAACCCGGGACAGGGGTTTGTCTACACCTTC.

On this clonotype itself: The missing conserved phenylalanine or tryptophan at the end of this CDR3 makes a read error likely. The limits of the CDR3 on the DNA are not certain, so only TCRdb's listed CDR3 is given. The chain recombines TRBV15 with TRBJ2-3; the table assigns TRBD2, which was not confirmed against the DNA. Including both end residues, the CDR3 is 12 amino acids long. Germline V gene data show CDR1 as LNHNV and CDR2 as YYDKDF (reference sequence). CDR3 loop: CATSRDRTSGSL.

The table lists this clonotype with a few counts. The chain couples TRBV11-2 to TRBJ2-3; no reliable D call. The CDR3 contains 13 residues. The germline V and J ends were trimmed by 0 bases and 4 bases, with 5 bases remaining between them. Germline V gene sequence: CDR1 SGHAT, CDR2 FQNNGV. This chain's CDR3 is CASSLDSSDTQYF. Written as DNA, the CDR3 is TGTGCCAGCAGCTTAGATTCTTCAGATACGCAGTATTTT.

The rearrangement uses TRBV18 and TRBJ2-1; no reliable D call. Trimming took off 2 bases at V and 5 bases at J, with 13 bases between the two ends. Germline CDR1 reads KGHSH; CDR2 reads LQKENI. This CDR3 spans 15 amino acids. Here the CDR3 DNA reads TGTGCCAGCTCACCAAGTTCGGGTCGCCACAATGAGCAGTTCTTC. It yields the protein CASSPSSGRHNEQFF.

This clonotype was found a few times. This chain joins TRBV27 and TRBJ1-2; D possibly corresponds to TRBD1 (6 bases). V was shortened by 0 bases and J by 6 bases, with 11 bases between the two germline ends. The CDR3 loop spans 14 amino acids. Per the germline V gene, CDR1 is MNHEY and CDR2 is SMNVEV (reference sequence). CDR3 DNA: TGTGCCAGCAGTTTATCGGGGAAGGGGGATGGCTACACCTTC. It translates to CASSLSGKGDGYTF.

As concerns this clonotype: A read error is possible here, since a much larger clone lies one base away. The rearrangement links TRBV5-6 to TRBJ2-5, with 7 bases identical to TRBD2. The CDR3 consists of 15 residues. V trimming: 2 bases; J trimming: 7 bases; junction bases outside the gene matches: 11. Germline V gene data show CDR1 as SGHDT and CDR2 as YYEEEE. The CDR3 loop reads CASSLLTSLVGTQYF. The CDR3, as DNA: TGTGCCAGCAGCTTATTGACTAGCCTTGTCGGGACCCAGTACTTC.

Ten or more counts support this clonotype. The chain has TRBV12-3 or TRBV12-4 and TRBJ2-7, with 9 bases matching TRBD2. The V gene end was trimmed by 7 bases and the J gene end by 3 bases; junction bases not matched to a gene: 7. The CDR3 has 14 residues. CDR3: CASTPSGAFYEQYF. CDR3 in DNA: TGTGCCAGCACCCCTAGCGGGGCTTTCTACGAGCAGTACTTC.

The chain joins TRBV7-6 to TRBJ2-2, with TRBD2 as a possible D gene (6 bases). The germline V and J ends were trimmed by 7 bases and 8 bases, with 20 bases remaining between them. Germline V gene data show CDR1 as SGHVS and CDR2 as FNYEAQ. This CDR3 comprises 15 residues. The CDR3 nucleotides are TGTGCCAGCACCCCCTTGGAGGTGCGGGGTGGGGAGCTGTTTTTT. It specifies CASTPLEVRGGELFF.

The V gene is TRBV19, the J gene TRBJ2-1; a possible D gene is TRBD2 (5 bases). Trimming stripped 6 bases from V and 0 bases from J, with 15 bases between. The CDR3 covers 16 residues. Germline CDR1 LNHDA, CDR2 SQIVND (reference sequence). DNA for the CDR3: TGTGCCAGTAGCCCGTCTGGACTTTTCTCCTACAATGAGCAGTTCTTC. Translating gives CASSPSGLFSYNEQFF.

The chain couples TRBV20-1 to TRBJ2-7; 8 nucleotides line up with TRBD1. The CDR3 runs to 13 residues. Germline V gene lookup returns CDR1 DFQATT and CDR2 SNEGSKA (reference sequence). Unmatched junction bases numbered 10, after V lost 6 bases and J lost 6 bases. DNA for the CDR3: TGCAGTGCACCGCGGACAGGGATTAGCGAGCAGTACTTC. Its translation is CSAPRTGISEQYF.